The 30 T cell receptor beta chains presented below share a single source sample, sequenced in a study of blood T cell repertoires in COVID-19. This table comes from immunoSEQ multiplex PCR, and its TCRdb copy is limited to in-frame clones, with some not included. Among approximately 300,000 clones listed, roughly 87% were seen once. Sequencing was done on a sample of peripheral blood. The receptors come from a woman aged 50 to 60 who had recovered from COVID-19.

As to this clone: One end of the junction does not line up with germline, which may come from a read error. The chain uses TRBV28 and TRBJ2-5; 9 nucleotides match TRBD2. The V gene's germline CDR1 is MDHEN and CDR2 SYDVKM. The CDR3 extends over 14 amino acids. The CDR3 sequence is CASSFSGSARGANF. CDR3 DNA: TGTGCCAGCAGTTTTAGCGGGAGTGCCCGTGGGGCTAACTTC. Drawing the rest from reference TRBV28 and TRBJ2-5, the complete variable domain is DVKVTQSSRYLVKRTGEKVFLECVQDMDHENMFWYRQDPGLGLRLIYFSYDVKMKEKGDIPEGYSVSREKKERFSLILESASTNQTSMYLCASSFSGSARGANFGPGTRLLVL.

The chain is built from TRBV4-1 and TRBJ2-7, with TRBD2 identical over 7 bases. The CDR3 is made up of 14 amino acids. Germline V lookup: CDR1 MGHRA, CDR2 YSYEKL. Losses at the gene ends were 1 base for V and 2 bases for J; bases not matched to a gene: 2. In nucleotides, the CDR3 is TGCGCCAGCAGCCAAGCGGGGGGTGCCTACGAGCAGTACTTC. This translates into CASSQAGGAYEQYF.

For the CDR3, the DNA is TGTGCCAGCAGCGTAGAGGGGAGGCTGGGGGCCAACGTCCTGACTTTC. Translation: CASSVEGRLGANVLTF. J is TRBJ2-6 and V is TRBV9, with TRBD2 as a possible D gene (6 bases). The V and J ends lost 0 bases and 4 bases respectively, with 11 bases between them. Germline V CDR1 and CDR2: SGDLS, YYNGEE. CDR3 size: 16 residues.

V and J are TRBV30 and TRBJ2-7, with TRBD1 matching 8 bases. CDR3 length: 15 residues. V gave up 3 bases and J gave up 3 bases; unmatched junction bases: 10. CDR1 and CDR2 from the germline V gene are GTSNPN and SVGIG (reference sequence). The CDR3 DNA reads TGTGCCTGGAGCCCCCGGACAGGGATCGGCTACGAGCAGTACTTC. Amino acid sequence: CAWSPRTGIGYEQYF.

The genes are TRBV9 and TRBJ2-5, with 15 bases that match TRBD2. The CDR3 has 18 amino acids. The germline V gene has CDR1 SGDLS and CDR2 YYNGEE. V dropped 1 base and J dropped 0; count of bases not matched to a gene: 4. This chain's CDR3 is CASSVSGTSGRNQETQYF. The CDR3 DNA is TGTGCCAGCAGCGTAAGCGGGACTAGCGGGAGGAACCAAGAGACCCAGTACTTC. Full variable domain (rest looked up from reference TRBV9 and TRBJ2-5): DSGVTQTPKHLITATGQRVTLRCSPRSGDLSVYWYQQSLDQGLQFLIQYYNGEERAKGNILERFSAQQFPDLHSELNLSSLELGDSALYFCASSVSGTSGRNQETQYFGPGTRLLVL.

The chain employs TRBV5-1 and TRBJ1-4; 12 bases fit TRBD1. Germline loops: CDR1 SGHRS, CDR2 YFSETQ. J gave up 8 bases and V 4 bases, and 9 bases lay outside the gene matches. The CDR3 length is 16 residues. DNA of the CDR3: TGCGCCAGCAGCATTGGGGGACAGGGGGCGCAGGAAAAACTGTTTTTT. This gives the protein CASSIGGQGAQEKLFF.

There are a few counts of this clone. V and J are TRBV30 and TRBJ1-1; TRBD1 agrees at 8 bases. Per germline, CDR1 GTSNPN and CDR2 SVGIG (reference sequence). This CDR3 comprises 12 residues. V shed 4 bases, J shed 11 bases, and the junction held 9 bases outside the gene matches. The CDR3 here is CAWKGGTGSAFF. The DNA for the CDR3 is TGTGCCTGGAAAGGGGGGACAGGAAGTGCTTTCTTT.

The V gene is TRBV9, the J gene TRBJ1-2, with D perhaps matching TRBD1 (6 bases). V was pared by 3 bases and J by 6 bases, with 21 bases between. CDR3 length: 16 residues. From germline, CDR1 is SGDLS and CDR2 YYNGEE. The CDR3 here is CASSALFTGTRDGYTF. The CDR3 DNA sequence: TGTGCCAGCAGCGCGCTGTTCACAGGGACGCGGGATGGCTACACCTTC. The entire variable domain, with the rest obtained from reference TRBV9 and TRBJ1-2, is as follows: DSGVTQTPKHLITATGQRVTLRCSPRSGDLSVYWYQQSLDQGLQFLIQYYNGEERAKGNILERFSAQQFPDLHSELNLSSLELGDSALYFCASSALFTGTRDGYTFGSGTRLTVV.

Worth noting for this clone: Within the sample, other DNA sequences also encode this same CDR3. This chain uses TRBV19 with TRBJ1-1; 8 bases are a match to TRBD1. The CDR3 has 14 residues. Germline V gene sequence: CDR1 LNHDA, CDR2 SQIVND (reference sequence). V lost 1 base to trimming and J lost 4 bases; unmatched junction nucleotides: 2. The CDR3 nucleotides are TGTGCCAGTAGTATAGGGACAGGGACCACTGAAGCTTTCTTT. This gives the protein CASSIGTGTTEAFF.

This chain joins TRBV7-2 and TRBJ1-4, with D possibly matching TRBD1 (5 bases). CDR3 length equals 14 residues. The germline V gene has CDR1 SGHTA and CDR2 FQGNSA. Trimming cost V 6 bases and J 8 bases, with 16 bases left between them. CDR3 sequence reads: CASRRDQGLEKLFF. CDR3 nucleotides: TGTGCCAGCAGACGGGACCAGGGACTGGAAAAACTGTTTTTT.

This chain connects TRBV6-2 or TRBV6-3 to TRBJ2-1, with D perhaps TRBD2 (5 bases). Per germline, CDR1 MNHEY and CDR2 SVGEGT. This CDR3 contains 17 residues. V shed 0 bases and J shed 2 bases, with 14 bases lying between them. The CDR3 DNA is TGTGCCAGCAGTTACTCGAGAACTAGGCGAGCCTACAATGAGCAGTTCTTC. It is translated as CASSYSRTRRAYNEQFF.

The chain couples TRBV9 to TRBJ1-6; weak D call: TRBD1 (6 bases). The CDR3 consists of 17 residues. Germline V gives CDR1 SGDLS, CDR2 YYNGEE. V lost 2 bases to trimming and J lost 0 bases, with 12 bases between them. Written as DNA, the CDR3 is TGTGCCAGCAGCGTCTATGGGACACCCTCCTATAATTCACCCCTCCACTTT. Translating gives CASSVYGTPSYNSPLHF.

This CDR3 reads CASCGDTDTQYF. Here the CDR3 DNA reads TGTGCCAGTTGCGGCGACACAGATACGCAGTATTTT. The chain links TRBV12-3 or TRBV12-4 to TRBJ2-3; D ambiguous. The V end was cut by 9 bases, the J end by 2 bases, with 9 bases between. The CDR3 consists of 12 residues.

The chain recombines TRBV19 with TRBJ1-2, with 7 bases identical to TRBD1. Germline values: CDR1 LNHDA, CDR2 SQIVND (reference sequence). The V segment lost 3 bases and the J segment 4 bases; nucleotides outside the gene matches: 2. This CDR3 region has 13 residues. CDR3 sequence reads: CASSMGQLYGYTF. The CDR3 DNA sequence: TGTGCCAGTAGTATGGGACAGCTCTATGGCTACACCTTC.

The chain carries TRBV9 and TRBJ2-1; TRBD2 agrees at 12 bases. The CDR3 sequence is 18 residues long. V dropped 0 bases and J dropped 5; count of bases not matched to a gene: 9. Germline CDR1 is SGDLS and CDR2 is YYNGEE. The CDR3 sequence is CASSVAPGLAGINNEQFF. DNA for the CDR3: TGTGCCAGCAGCGTAGCCCCCGGACTAGCGGGGATTAACAATGAGCAGTTCTTC. Variable domain in full (rest from reference TRBV9 and TRBJ2-1): DSGVTQTPKHLITATGQRVTLRCSPRSGDLSVYWYQQSLDQGLQFLIQYYNGEERAKGNILERFSAQQFPDLHSELNLSSLELGDSALYFCASSVAPGLAGINNEQFFGPGTRLTVL.

The V and J genes are TRBV7-2 and TRBJ1-5; a weak D match, TRBD1 (5 bases). The ends were cut back, 2 bases at V and 0 bases at J, with 14 bases in the middle. This CDR3 region has 17 residues. Germline V CDR1 and CDR2: SGHTA, FQGNSA. CDR3 sequence reads: CASSLSPRDYSNQPQHF. The CDR3 coding sequence is TGTGCCAGCAGCTTATCTCCCAGGGACTATAGCAATCAGCCCCAGCATTTT.

V and J are TRBV6-5 and TRBJ1-2, with a weak D call TRBD1 (5 bases). The CDR3 extends over 16 amino acids. Germline CDR1 and CDR2: MNHEY and SVGAGI. V shed 3 bases and J shed 1 base, with 15 bases lying between them. This chain's CDR3 is CASSYTGTGVNYGYTF. CDR3 nucleotide sequence: TGTGCCAGCAGTTATACCGGAACGGGGGTTAACTATGGCTACACCTTC.

The chain combines TRBV18 with TRBJ2-6, with 10 bases fitting TRBD1. The V gene's germline CDR1 is KGHSH and CDR2 LQKENI. The CDR3 covers 17 residues. V dropped 5 bases and J dropped 2; count of bases not matched to a gene: 6. The CDR3 protein is CASSRGQGNTGANVLTF. As DNA, the CDR3 is TGTGCCAGCTCAAGGGGACAGGGGAACACTGGGGCCAACGTCCTGACTTTC.

The V call is TRBV10-3, the J call TRBJ2-5, with 14 bases that match TRBD2. The CDR3 covers 15 residues. With V trimmed by 6 bases and J by 1 base, 1 base remained unmatched. CDR1 ENHRY and CDR2 SYGVKD come from the germline V gene. CDR3 nucleotide sequence: TGTGCCATCAGGACTAGCGGGGGGGCCCAAGAGACCCAGTACTTC. It codes for CAIRTSGGAQETQYF.

The DNA for the CDR3 is TGTGCCAGCAGCTGGGACAGGGGGCTCTATGGCTACACCTTC. Translating it yields CASSWDRGLYGYTF. The gene calls are TRBV5-4 and TRBJ1-2, with TRBD1 matching over 12 bases. The V gene's germline CDR1 is SGHNT and CDR2 YYREEE (reference sequence). The CDR3 covers 14 residues. J gave up 4 bases and V 3 bases, and 1 base lay outside the gene matches.

V gene TRBV12-3 or TRBV12-4 combines with J gene TRBJ1-2; 9 bases fit TRBD1. CDR3 length equals 13 residues. V lost 8 bases and J lost 5; bases outside the gene matches: 6. The CDR3 DNA follows: TGTGCCAGCTCTCGGGACAGGGCTTATGGCTACACCTTC. Protein product: CASSRDRAYGYTF.

Worth noting for this clone: Germline is not matched at one junction end, which may reflect a read error. The chain combines TRBV30 with TRBJ1-1, with 10 nucleotides matching TRBD1. Germline V gene lookup returns CDR1 GTSNPN and CDR2 SVGIG (reference sequence). This CDR3 has 15 residues. Here the CDR3 DNA reads TGTGCCTGGAGTGGTGTTTCGGGGACAGGGGACCTCCAAGTCTTT. Residues: CAWSGVSGTGDLQVF.

In its sample, this clone was seen once. The rearrangement uses TRBV12-3 or TRBV12-4 and TRBJ2-1; 8 bases are shared with TRBD1. The CDR3 is 13 residues long. With V trimmed by 5 bases and J by 6 bases, 3 bases remained unmatched. The CDR3 nucleotides are TGTGCCAGCAGTGTGGACAGGGTCAATGAGCAGTTCTTC. Translating it yields CASSVDRVNEQFF.

J is TRBJ2-1 and V is TRBV19; D possibly corresponds to TRBD1 (5 bases). The CDR3 length is 14 residues. Germline-derived CDR1 and CDR2 are LNHDA and SQIVND (reference sequence). The ends were cut back, 4 bases at V and 0 bases at J, with 7 bases in the middle. The CDR3 nucleotides read TGTGCCAGTAGTAGGACACTCTCCTACAATGAGCAGTTCTTC. It is translated as CASSRTLSYNEQFF.

The rearrangement uses TRBV5-8 and TRBJ2-7; 7 bases align to TRBD2. With 2 bases clipped from V and 2 bases from J, the junction kept 10 bases outside the gene matches. This CDR3 is built from 16 residues. Germline CDR1 SGHTS, CDR2 YDEGEE. CDR3 loop: CASSFAGVSKTYEQYF. As DNA, the CDR3 is TGTGCCAGCAGCTTCGCGGGAGTATCCAAGACCTACGAGCAGTACTTC.

The sample holds one count of this clone. This rearrangement joins TRBV29-1 to TRBJ2-1; 12 positions agree with TRBD1. Per the germline V gene, CDR1 is SQVTM and CDR2 is ANQGSEA. The CDR3 has 16 residues. V lost 1 base, J lost 3 bases, and 4 bases stayed unmatched. DNA of the CDR3: TGCAGCGTTGAAGGGGGGACAGGGGGCAGCTACAATGAGCAGTTCTTC. This gives the protein CSVEGGTGGSYNEQFF.

The chain links TRBV7-8 to TRBJ1-5; 8 bases line up with TRBD1. Unmatched junction bases numbered 7, after V lost 3 bases and J lost 0 bases. Germline values: CDR1 SGHVS, CDR2 FQNEAQ. The CDR3 is 17 amino acids. DNA of the CDR3: TGTGCCAGCAGCTTTAACCAGGGGGCCCTTAGCAATCAGCCCCAGCATTTT. It specifies CASSFNQGALSNQPQHF.

The table lists this clone with a few counts. The V gene is TRBV6-5, the J gene TRBJ2-2; TRBD1 aligns across 8 bases. With V trimmed by 6 bases and J by 4 bases, 4 bases remained unmatched. Germline assignment: CDR1 MNHEY and CDR2 SVGAGI. This CDR3 has 14 amino acids. The CDR3 here is CASRRQGPTGELFF. The CDR3 DNA reads as TGTGCCAGCAGAAGACAGGGGCCCACCGGGGAGCTGTTTTTT.

This clone was detected a few times. This chain links TRBV29-1 with TRBJ1-5, with no clear D. There are 13 residues in the CDR3. Germline CDR1 and CDR2: SQVTM and ANQGSEA. V was trimmed by 8 bases and J by 1 base, leaving 12 bases between them. The CDR3 sequence: CSTGEGSNQPQHF. The CDR3, as DNA: TGCAGCACCGGGGAGGGCAGCAATCAGCCCCAGCATTTT.

This clone was seen a single time. The chain combines TRBV18 with TRBJ1-5; the match to TRBD1 covers 8 bases. This CDR3 is built from 16 residues. Germline CDR1 reads KGHSH; CDR2 reads LQKENI. Trimming removed 3 bases from V and 1 base from J; junction bases left unmatched: 5. The CDR3 loop is CASSPTSGGSNQPQHF. The CDR3 DNA is TGTGCCAGCTCACCTACGTCAGGGGGCAGCAATCAGCCCCAGCATTTT. The full variable domain, in which reference TRBV18 and TRBJ1-5 provide the parts outside the CDR3, is NAGVMQNPRHLVRRRGQEARLRCSPMKGHSHVYWYRQLPEEGLKFMVYLQKENIIDESGMPKERFSAEFPKEGPSILRIQQVVRGDSAAYFCASSPTSGGSNQPQHFGDGTRLSIL.